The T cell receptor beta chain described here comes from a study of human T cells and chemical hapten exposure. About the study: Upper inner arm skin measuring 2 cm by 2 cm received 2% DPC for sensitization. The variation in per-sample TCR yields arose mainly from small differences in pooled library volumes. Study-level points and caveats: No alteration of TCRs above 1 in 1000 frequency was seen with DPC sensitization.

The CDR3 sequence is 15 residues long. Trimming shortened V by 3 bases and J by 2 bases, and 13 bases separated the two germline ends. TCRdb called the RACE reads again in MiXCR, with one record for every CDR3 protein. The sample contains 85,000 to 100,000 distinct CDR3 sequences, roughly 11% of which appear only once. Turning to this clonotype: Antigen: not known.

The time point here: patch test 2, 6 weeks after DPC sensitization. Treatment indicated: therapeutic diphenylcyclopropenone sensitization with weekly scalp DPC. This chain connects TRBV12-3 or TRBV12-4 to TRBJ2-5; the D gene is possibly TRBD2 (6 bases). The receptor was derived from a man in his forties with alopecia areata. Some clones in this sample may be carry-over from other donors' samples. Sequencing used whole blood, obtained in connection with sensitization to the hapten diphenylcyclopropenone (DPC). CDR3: CASSLGGMGQETQYF. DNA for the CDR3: TGTGCCAGCAGTTTGGGCGGGATGGGTCAAGAGACCCAGTACTTC.